The 6 T cell receptor beta chains below were found in one sample sequenced in a study of blood T cell repertoires in COVID-19. Repertoires were generated with immunoSEQ multiplex PCR, while TCRdb's copy carries only in-frame clones and drops some. The sample has over 200,000 clones; roughly 91% are singletons. Sequenced input: PBMCs or T cells enriched from blood (not recorded which). The source of these receptors is a man aged 35 to 55 who had recovered from COVID-19.

The chain combines TRBV10-3 with TRBJ2-3; TRBD2 matches at 10 bases. Trimming removed 5 bases from V and 1 base from J; junction bases left unmatched: 6. Germline-derived CDR1 and CDR2 are ENHRY and SYGVKD. The CDR3 consists of 16 residues. The CDR3 loop reads CAISPLSGGGTDTQYF. For the CDR3, the DNA is TGTGCCATCAGTCCCTTAAGCGGGGGGGGCACAGATACGCAGTATTTT.

The chain uses TRBV7-6 and TRBJ1-1; D uncertain. The CDR3 has 15 residues. V shed 1 base and J shed 0 bases, with 9 bases lying between them. From germline, CDR1 is SGHVS and CDR2 FNYEAQ. CDR3 nucleotides: TGTGCCAGCAGCTTAGGGGGAGGTATGAACACTGAAGCTTTCTTT. Protein sequence: CASSLGGGMNTEAFF.

The CDR3 nucleotides read TGCGCCAGCAGAACCGATAGCTCTGGAAACACCATATATTTT. Amino acids: CASRTDSSGNTIYF. The chain joins TRBV5-1 to TRBJ1-3; no clear D. Trimming pared 5 bases from V and 0 bases from J, leaving 9 bases between. Germline V gives CDR1 SGHRS, CDR2 YFSETQ. This CDR3 contains 14 residues.

This clone was seen more than once but under ten times. CDR3: CASSPRQGPYEQYF. The CDR3 region has the DNA TGTGCCAGCAGTCCGAGGCAGGGTCCCTACGAGCAGTACTTC. V and J are TRBV6-5 and TRBJ2-7; D might be TRBD1 (5 bases). Per germline, CDR1 MNHEY and CDR2 SVGAGI. This CDR3 is 14 amino acids long. Deletions cut 5 bases from V and 2 bases from J, with 13 bases between.

The chain links TRBV19 to TRBJ1-1; 9 bases are shared with TRBD1. V was pared by 6 bases and J by 9 bases, with 14 bases of the junction left unmatched. CDR1 LNHDA and CDR2 SQIVND come from the germline V gene (reference sequence). This CDR3 is 15 amino acids long. CDR3 in DNA: TGTGCCAGTAGGAGGGACAGGGACACTTCAAACAAAGCTTTCTTT. Translated: CASRRDRDTSNKAFF.

The rearrangement links TRBV10-3 to TRBJ1-2; 10 bases align to TRBD1. The CDR3 spans 17 residues. Germline CDR1 reads ENHRY; CDR2 reads SYGVKD. V lost 10 bases, J lost 2 bases, and 16 bases stayed unmatched. The CDR3 nucleotides read TGTGCCACCCAATCCTGGGACAGGGGAAATCTAAACTATGGCTACACCTTC. This codes for CATQSWDRGNLNYGYTF.